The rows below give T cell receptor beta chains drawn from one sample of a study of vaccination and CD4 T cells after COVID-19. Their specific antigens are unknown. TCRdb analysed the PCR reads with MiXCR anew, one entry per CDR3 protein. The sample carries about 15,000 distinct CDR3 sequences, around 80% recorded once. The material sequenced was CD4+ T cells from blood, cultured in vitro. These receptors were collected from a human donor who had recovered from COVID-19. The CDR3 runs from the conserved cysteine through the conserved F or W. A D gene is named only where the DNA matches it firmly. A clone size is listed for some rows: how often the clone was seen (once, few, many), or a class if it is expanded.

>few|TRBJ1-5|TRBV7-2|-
TGTGCCAGCAGCCCGGACCCCGATCAGCCCCAGCATTTT
CASSPDPDQPQHF
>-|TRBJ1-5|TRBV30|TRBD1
TGTGCCTGGATGGTTCAGGGGGCAGGGCCCCAGCATTTT
CAWMVQGAGPQHF
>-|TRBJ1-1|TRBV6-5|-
TGTGCCAGCAGTTACTCGAAAAGCATGGGGTTGGCTGAAGCTTTCTTT
CASSYSKSMGLAEAFF
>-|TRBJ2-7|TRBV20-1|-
TGCAGTGCTAGCCATCGCGGGACCTCCCCCTACGAGCAGTACTTC
CSASHRGTSPYEQYF
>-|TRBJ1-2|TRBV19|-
TGTGCCAGTAGTATAGCAGGGGTCGGTGGCTACACCTTC
CASSIAGVGGYTF
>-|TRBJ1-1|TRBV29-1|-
TGCAGCGTCACTACCCAGCTGAACACTGAAGCTTTCTTT
CSVTTQLNTEAFF
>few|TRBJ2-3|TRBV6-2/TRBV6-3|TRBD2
TGTGCCAGCAGGGGGTTGACTAGCCTCACAGATACGCAGTATTTT
CASRGLTSLTDTQYF
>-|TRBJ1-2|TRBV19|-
TGTGCCAGCTTCGGGACATCCGACACCTCCTATGGCTACACCTTC
CASFGTSDTSYGYTF
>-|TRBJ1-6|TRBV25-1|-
TGTGCCAGCAGAAAAAAGGGACGGTGGGGACCCCTCCACTTT
CASRKKGRWGPLHF
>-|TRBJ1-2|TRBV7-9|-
TGTGCCAGCAGATCCAAAGCCTCAGGGAACGACTATGGCTACACCTTC
CASRSKASGNDYGYTF
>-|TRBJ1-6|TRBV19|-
TGTGCCAGTAGTCCAGGCCTCGGGTATAATCCACCCCTCCACTTT
CASSPGLGYNPPLHF
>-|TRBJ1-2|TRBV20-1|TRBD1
TGCAGTGCTAGCGACAGGGGTACACGCTATGGCTACACCTTC
CSASDRGTRYGYTF
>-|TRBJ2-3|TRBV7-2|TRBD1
TGTGCCAGCAGCCCCATGGGGACAGGGGGCGCAGATACGCAGTATTTT
CASSPMGTGGADTQYF
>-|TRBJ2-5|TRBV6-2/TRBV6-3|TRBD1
TGTGCCAGCAGTGGACAGGGGGCAAAGACCCAGTACTTC
CASSGQGAKTQYF
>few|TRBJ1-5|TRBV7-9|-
TGTGCCAGCAGCTCGAGACAGTCCGATCAGCCCCAGCATTTT
CASSSRQSDQPQHF
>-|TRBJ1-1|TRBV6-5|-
TGTGCCAGCAGTTCCCTCCTAACCCTCAGACACTTCGGGACTGAAGCTTTCTTT
CASSSLLTLRHFGTEAFF
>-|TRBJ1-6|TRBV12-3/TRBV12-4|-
TGTGCCAGCAGAATGGGGGGCGGTAATTCACCCCTCCACTTT
CASRMGGGNSPLHF
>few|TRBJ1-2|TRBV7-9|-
TGTGCCAGCACCCAGACAGGAGAGGACTATGGCTACACCTTC
CASTQTGEDYGYTF
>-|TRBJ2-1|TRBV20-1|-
TGCAGTGCTAGAGCGGGACCAGAATACAATGAGCAGTTCTTC
CSARAGPEYNEQFF
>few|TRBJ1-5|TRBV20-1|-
TGCAGTGCGCCCCGGGGCGGCAATCAGCCCCAGCATTTT
CSAPRGGNQPQHF
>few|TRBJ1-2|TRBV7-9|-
TGTGCCAGCAGCGAGGGGCTGGTGGGAGGCTACACCTTC
CASSEGLVGGYTF
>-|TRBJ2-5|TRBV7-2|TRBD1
TGTGCCAGCAGCGCCGGACAGGGAGAGACCCAGTACTTC
CASSAGQGETQYF
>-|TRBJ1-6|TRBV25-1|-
TGTGCCAGCGAAAGGCAGGTCCTCCCCGGGTCCTATAATTCACCCCTCCACTTT
CASERQVLPGSYNSPLHF
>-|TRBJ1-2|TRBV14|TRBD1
TGTGCCAGCAGTACTAACCAGGGGGCGCACGGCTATGGCTACACCTTC
CASSTNQGAHGYGYTF
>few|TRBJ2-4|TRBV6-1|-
TGTGCCAGCAGTGAGGATACCGGGACACTTCAGTACTTC
CASSEDTGTLQYF
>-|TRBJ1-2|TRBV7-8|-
TGTGCCAGCAGTTCTTATGGCGGACAGCGTTTCTATGGCTACACCTTC
CASSSYGGQRFYGYTF
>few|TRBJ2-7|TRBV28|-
TGTGCCAGCGGGCAGGGGACCTACGAGCAGTACTTC
CASGQGTYEQYF
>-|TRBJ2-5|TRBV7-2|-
TGTGCCAGCAGCCTGGTTGTGAGAAAGCAAGAGACCCAGTACTTC
CASSLVVRKQETQYF
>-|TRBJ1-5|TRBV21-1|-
TGTGCCAGCAGCAGAATCCTTTGGGGGGAGCAGCCCCAGCATTTT
CASSRILWGEQPQHF
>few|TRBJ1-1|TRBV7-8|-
TGTGCCAGCAGCCCAAGACTGGGGATGAACACTGAAGCTTTCTTT
CASSPRLGMNTEAFF
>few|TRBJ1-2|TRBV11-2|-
TGTGCCAGCAGCTTATTGCGACCCCCGGGCCCCACCTTC
CASSLLRPPGPTF
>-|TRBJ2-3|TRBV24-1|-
TGTGCCACCAGTGACCCCGGACCAGATACGCAGTATTTT
CATSDPGPDTQYF
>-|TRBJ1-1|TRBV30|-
TGTGCCTGGAGTGGGACACCGATGAACACTGAAGCTTTCTTT
CAWSGTPMNTEAFF
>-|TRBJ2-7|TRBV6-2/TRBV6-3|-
TGTGCCAGCAGGTTGGACGGTTTTCACTACGAGCAGTACTTC
CASRLDGFHYEQYF
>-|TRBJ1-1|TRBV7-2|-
TGTGCCAGCAGCCTGGACAGGAACACTGAAGCTTTCTTT
CASSLDRNTEAFF
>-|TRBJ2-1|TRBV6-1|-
TGTGCCAGCGCACCGGTCAGCATCTCCTACAATGAGCAGTTCTTC
CASAPVSISYNEQFF
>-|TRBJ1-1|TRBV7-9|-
TGTGCCAGCAGCTTAGTCGCAGCCCGGGGCACTGAAGCTTTCTTT
CASSLVAARGTEAFF
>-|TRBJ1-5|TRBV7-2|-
TGTGCCAGCAGCCGAGAAGGGGATTATCAGCCCCAGCATTTT
CASSREGDYQPQHF
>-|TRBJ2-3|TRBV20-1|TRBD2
TGCAGTGCTAGAGGTCTAGCGGATAGCACAGATACGCAGTATTTT
CSARGLADSTDTQYF
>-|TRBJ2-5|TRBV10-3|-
TGTGCCATCAGTTATAGGGGCCAAGAGACCCAGTACTTC
CAISYRGQETQYF
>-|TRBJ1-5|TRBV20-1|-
TGCAGTGCTACGACAGATTTTAATCAGCCCCAGCATTTT
CSATTDFNQPQHF
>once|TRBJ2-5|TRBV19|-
TGTGCCAGTAGTTTCAGGGGGAGCGGGAGTGAGACCCAGTACTTC
CASSFRGSGSETQYF
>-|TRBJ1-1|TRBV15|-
TGTGCCACCAGCCAAAGGGGGAAAAGGCGGGCTTTCTTT
CATSQRGKRRAFF
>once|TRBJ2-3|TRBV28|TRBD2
TGTGCCAGCAGTCCGGGACTAGCGGGGACCACAGATACGCAGTATTTT
CASSPGLAGTTDTQYF
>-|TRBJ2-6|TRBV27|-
TGTGCCAGCGGCCCGTGGGTCCAAAGCTCTGGGGCCAACGTCCTGACTTTC
CASGPWVQSSGANVLTF
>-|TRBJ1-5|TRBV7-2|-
TGTGCCAGCAGCTTACGGAGGGGCGATCAGCCCCAGCATTTT
CASSLRRGDQPQHF
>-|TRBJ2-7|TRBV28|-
TGTGCCAGCAGGCAACAACCCTACGAGCAGTACTTC
CASRQQPYEQYF
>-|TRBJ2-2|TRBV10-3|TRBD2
TGTGCCATCAGTCCGGGACTAGCGGGAGGAGGGGACCGCGGGGAGCTGTTTTTT
CAISPGLAGGGDRGELFF
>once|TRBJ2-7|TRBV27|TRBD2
TGTGCCAGCAGCCCCTTTGGGGGGAGGGTTAAACACTACGAGCAGTACTTC
CASSPFGGRVKHYEQYF
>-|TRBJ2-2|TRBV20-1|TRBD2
TGCAGTGCTACCAAGGGGGGACTAGGAGCCGGGGAGCTGTTTTTT
CSATKGGLGAGELFF
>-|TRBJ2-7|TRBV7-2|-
TGTGCCAGCAGCTTAGCGTCCGGGACGGGGAACTACGAGCAGTACTTC
CASSLASGTGNYEQYF
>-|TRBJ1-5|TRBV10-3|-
TGTGCCATCAGTGAATCCCAAATCAATCAGCCCCAGCATTTT
CAISESQINQPQHF
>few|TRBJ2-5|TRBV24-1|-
TGTGCCACATCCACATCTAGCGTTCAAGAGACCCAGTACTTC
CATSTSSVQETQYF
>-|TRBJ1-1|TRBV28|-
TGTGCCAGCGGGGTCTACACTGAAGCTTTCTTT
CASGVYTEAFF
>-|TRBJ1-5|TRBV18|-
TGTGCCAGCTCACTTCGGACGGATCAGCCCCAGCATTTT
CASSLRTDQPQHF